The source of this TCR beta chain is a study of siplizumab effects on memory and regulatory T cells. TCRdb keeps only in-frame clones here, not all; method: immunoSEQ multiplex PCR. Of 87,000 or so clones listed, 94% are singletons. Study-level points and caveats: Researchers could map only a minor fraction of alloreactive clones to unstimulated subsets. A major contribution to the alloresponse seemed to be made by naive T cells, which seemed more diverse than memory cells.

Comment on this clone: Its target is not known.

The germline V and J ends were trimmed by 0 bases and 2 bases, with 14 bases remaining between them. The CDR3 consists of 16 residues. Germline lookup yields CDR1 MNHEY and CDR2 SVGAGI. The sequenced material came from non-Treg CD4+ T cells sorted from blood. The sequence was obtained from a human donor in good health. The chain combines TRBV6-5 with TRBJ2-7; D could derive from TRBD1 or TRBD2 (7 bases each). CDR3 in amino acids: CASSYSGGGRPYEQYF. The CDR3 nucleotides read TGTGCCAGCAGTTACTCGGGAGGGGGCAGGCCCTACGAGCAGTACTTC.